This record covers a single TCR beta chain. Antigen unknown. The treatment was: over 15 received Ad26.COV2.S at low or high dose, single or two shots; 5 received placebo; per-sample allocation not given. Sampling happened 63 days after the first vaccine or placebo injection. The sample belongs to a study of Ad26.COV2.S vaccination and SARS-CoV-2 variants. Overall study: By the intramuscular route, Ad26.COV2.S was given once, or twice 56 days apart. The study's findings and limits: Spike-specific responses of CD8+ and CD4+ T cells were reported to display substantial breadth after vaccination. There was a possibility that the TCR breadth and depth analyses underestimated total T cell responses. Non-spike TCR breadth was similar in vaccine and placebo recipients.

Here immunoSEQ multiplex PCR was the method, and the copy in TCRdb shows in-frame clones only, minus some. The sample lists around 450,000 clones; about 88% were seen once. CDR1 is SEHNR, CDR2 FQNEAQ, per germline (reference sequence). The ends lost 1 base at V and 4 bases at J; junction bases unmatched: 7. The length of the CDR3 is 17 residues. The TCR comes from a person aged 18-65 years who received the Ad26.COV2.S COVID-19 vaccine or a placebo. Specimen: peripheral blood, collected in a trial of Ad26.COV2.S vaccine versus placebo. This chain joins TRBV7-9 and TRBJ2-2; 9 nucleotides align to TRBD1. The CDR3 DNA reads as TGTGCCAGCAGCTTAGACCCGGGACAGGGAGGCACCGGGGAGCTGTTTTTT. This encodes CASSLDPGQGGTGELFF.